This TCR beta chain was recorded in a study of blood T cell repertoires in COVID-19. J gave up 0 bases and V 4 bases, and 5 bases lay outside the gene matches. The CDR3 has 17 amino acids. From germline, CDR1 is MNHNS and CDR2 SASEGT. TCRdb's copy holds only in-frame clones and misses some; the assay was immunoSEQ multiplex PCR. Of about 290,000 clones listed, around 90% are singletons. The clonotype comes from a woman aged 40 to 55 who had recovered from COVID-19. The rearrangement links TRBV6-1 to TRBJ1-5; 11 bases map to TRBD1. The specimen sequenced was PBMCs or T cells enriched from blood (not recorded which). CDR3 sequence: CASSGTGGGLSNQPQHF. The CDR3 DNA is TGTGCCAGCAGTGGGACAGGGGGCGGCCTTAGCAATCAGCCCCAGCATTTT.